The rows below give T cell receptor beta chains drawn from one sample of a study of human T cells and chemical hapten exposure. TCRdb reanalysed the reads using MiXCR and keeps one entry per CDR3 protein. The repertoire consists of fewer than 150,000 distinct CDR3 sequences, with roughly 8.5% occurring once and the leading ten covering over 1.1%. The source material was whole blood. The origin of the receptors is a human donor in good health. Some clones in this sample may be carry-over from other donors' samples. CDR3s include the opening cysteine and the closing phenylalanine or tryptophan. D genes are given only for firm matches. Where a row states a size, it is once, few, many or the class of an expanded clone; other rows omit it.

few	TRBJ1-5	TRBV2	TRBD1	CASSDRGQSGFRYSNQPQHF	TGTGCCAGCAGCGACAGGGGCCAATCTGGATTTCGATATAGCAATCAGCCCCAGCATTTT
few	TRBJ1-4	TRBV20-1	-	CSARDPTGRRLFF	TGCAGTGCTAGAGATCCCACCGGTCGGAGGCTGTTTTTT
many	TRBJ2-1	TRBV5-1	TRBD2	CASSLQMTSGSYNEQFF	TGCGCCAGCAGCTTGCAGATGACTAGCGGATCCTACAATGAGCAGTTCTTC
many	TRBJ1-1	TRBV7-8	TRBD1	CASSFSPGQGSEAFF	TGTGCCAGCAGCTTTTCACCGGGACAGGGCTCTGAAGCTTTCTTT
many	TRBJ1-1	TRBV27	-	CASSLSNRQETEAFF	TGTGCCAGCAGTTTATCGAATAGACAGGAGACCGAAGCTTTCTTT
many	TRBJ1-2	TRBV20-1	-	CSATAGLLYGYTF	TGCAGTGCTACCGCGGGATTACTCTATGGCTACACCTTC
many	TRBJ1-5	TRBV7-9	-	CASSLGNQPQHF	TGTGCCAGCAGCTTAGGGAATCAGCCCCAGCATTTT
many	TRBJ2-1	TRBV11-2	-	CASSLATTFNEQFF	TGTGCCAGCAGCTTAGCGACCACTTTCAATGAGCAGTTCTTC
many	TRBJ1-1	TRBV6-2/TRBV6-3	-	CASSYFQNTEAFF	TGTGCCAGCAGTTATTTTCAGAACACTGAAGCTTTCTTT
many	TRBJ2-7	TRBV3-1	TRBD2	CASSPQFERGASYEQYF	TGTGCCAGCAGCCCCCAATTTGAGCGGGGGGCGTCCTACGAGCAGTACTTC
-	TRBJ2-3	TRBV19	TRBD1	CATKTGFATDTQYF	TGTGCCACCAAGACAGGGTTTGCCACAGATACGCAGTATTTT
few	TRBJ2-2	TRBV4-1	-	CASRKTEMNTGELFF	TGCGCCAGCAGGAAGACTGAAATGAACACCGGGGAGCTGTTTTTT
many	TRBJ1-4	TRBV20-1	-	CSASLGQGQEKLFF	TGCAGTGCTAGTCTTGGGCAGGGCCAAGAAAAACTGTTTTTT
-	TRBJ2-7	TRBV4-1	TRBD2	CASSQDWGGRSSYEQYF	TGCGCCAGCAGCCAAGATTGGGGGGGACGGAGCTCCTACGAGCAGTACTTC
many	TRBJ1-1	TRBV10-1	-	CASSEGNTEAFF	TGCGCCAGCAGTGAGGGGAACACTGAAGCTTTCTTT
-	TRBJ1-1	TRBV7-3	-	CASSSTGERNTEAFF	TGTGCCAGCAGCTCGACCGGGGAACGGAACACTGAAGCTTTCTTT
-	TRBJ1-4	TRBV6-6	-	CASSSRDTYYSEKLFF	TGTGCCAGCAGTTCCCGGGACACGTACTATTCGGAAAAACTGTTTTTT
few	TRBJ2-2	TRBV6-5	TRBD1	CASSWTGVAGELFF	TGTGCCAGCAGCTGGACAGGGGTAGCCGGGGAGCTGTTTTTT
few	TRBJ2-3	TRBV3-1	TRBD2	CASSPSGAHTDTQYF	TGTGCCAGCAGCCCTAGCGGGGCCCACACAGATACGCAGTATTTT
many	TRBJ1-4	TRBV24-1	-	CATSDGRGKLFF	TGTGCCACCAGCGATGGGAGGGGGAAACTGTTTTTT